These 20 T cell receptor beta chains were sequenced from one sample in a study of blood T cell repertoires in COVID-19. The table came from immunoSEQ multiplex PCR; TCRdb's copy has only in-frame clones and leaves some out. This sample has roughly 430,000 clones, with approximately 88% found just once. The sequenced sample was PBMCs or T cells enriched from blood (not recorded which). These receptors originate from a woman aged 35 to 49 with acute COVID-19.

The chain joins TRBV11-2 to TRBJ1-1; 7 bases align to TRBD1. Germline V CDR1 and CDR2: SGHAT, FQNNGV. The junction had 8 bases not matched to a gene; V was cut back by 5 bases and J by 5 bases. The CDR3 totals 14 residues. CDR3 DNA sequence: TGTGCCAGCAGCCCTAGACAGGGTGGGACTGAAGCTTTCTTT. Translation gives CASSPRQGGTEAFF.

This sequence joins TRBV29-1 and TRBJ1-1, with TRBD1 identical over 8 bases. CDR1 is SQVTM, CDR2 ANQGSEA, per germline. The V segment lost 0 bases and the J segment 5 bases; nucleotides outside the gene matches: 8. The CDR3 contains 15 residues. In nucleotides, the CDR3 is TGCAGCGTTGAAGATGCCGGGACAGGCCCAACTGAAGCTTTCTTT. Translated: CSVEDAGTGPTEAFF.

The V gene is TRBV29-1, the J gene TRBJ2-1, with 10 positions matching TRBD2. In germline, CDR1 is SQVTM, CDR2 ANQGSEA. The junction had 7 bases not matched to a gene; V was cut back by 8 bases and J by 0 bases. This CDR3 is built from 15 residues. Here the CDR3 DNA reads TGCAGCATGAGACTAGCGGGTTCCTCCTACAATGAGCAGTTCTTC. It yields the protein CSMRLAGSSYNEQFF.

The rearrangement uses TRBV19 and TRBJ2-7; TRBD1 agrees at 7 bases. Trimming at V came to 6 bases and at J to 0 bases, leaving 5 bases not matched to a gene. The CDR3 has 14 residues. From germline, CDR1 is LNHDA and CDR2 SQIVND (reference sequence). In nucleotides, the CDR3 is TGTGCCAGTAGACTCCGGGACAGCTCCTACGAGCAGTACTTC. Protein sequence: CASRLRDSSYEQYF.

The gene calls are TRBV6-6 and TRBJ1-6; no clear D. The CDR3 loop spans 12 amino acids. Per the germline V gene, CDR1 is MNHNY and CDR2 is SVGAGI (reference sequence). V was shortened by 2 bases and J by 8 bases, with 4 bases between the two germline ends. In nucleotides, the CDR3 is TGTGCCAGCAGTTACGTCGATTCACCCCTCCACTTT. It is translated as CASSYVDSPLHF.

The chain combines TRBV21-1 with TRBJ1-2; no check of the table's D call, TRBD1, against the DNA was made. TRBV21-1 is reported as a pseudogene. The CDR3 loop spans 15 amino acids. In nucleotides, the CDR3 is TGTGCCAGCACCCAAGGGAACAGGGCGTTCTATGGCTACACCTTC. It is translated as CASTQGNRAFYGYTF.

The CDR3 reads CASSVRDLGQPQHF. CDR3 sequence (DNA): TGTGCCAGCAGTGTTAGGGACTTGGGACAGCCCCAGCATTTT. The gene calls are TRBV2 and TRBJ1-5; possibly TRBD1 for D (5 bases). Germline values: CDR1 SNHLY, CDR2 FYNNEI. The length of the CDR3 is 14 residues. V lost 4 bases and J lost 7, with 14 bases in between.

The chain employs TRBV5-6 and TRBJ1-6; D ambiguous. Between the trimmed V and J ends, which lost 3 bases and 6 bases, there was a span of 4 bases. This CDR3 comprises 12 residues. Germline V gene sequence: CDR1 SGHDT, CDR2 YYEEEE. CDR3 amino acids: CASSSLNSPLHF. The CDR3 DNA reads TGTGCCAGCAGCTCTCTTAATTCACCCCTCCACTTT.

The chain employs TRBV21-1 and TRBJ1-1. TRBV21-1 is designated a pseudogene. CDR3 size: 11 residues. The CDR3 DNA is TGTGCCAGCGCGGGGAAAACTGAAGCTTTCTTT. This codes for CASAGKTEAFF.

The count of this clone is one. The CDR3: CASSQDERGNTDTQYF. CDR3 nucleotides: TGTGCCAGCAGCCAAGACGAGCGGGGGAACACAGATACGCAGTATTTT. V usage is TRBV4-2 and J usage is TRBJ2-3; 8 nucleotides align to TRBD2. This CDR3 is 16 amino acids long. Trimming took 0 bases from V and 2 from J; bases not matched to a gene: 4. Germline CDR1 is LGHNA and CDR2 is YNFKEQ.

The chain recombines TRBV30 with TRBJ2-1; D may be TRBD1 (6 bases). Trimming pared 5 bases from V and 2 bases from J, leaving 10 bases between. The CDR3 has 13 residues. Germline CDR1 is GTSNPN and CDR2 is SVGIG (reference sequence). The CDR3 here is CAWDRRPYNEQFF. DNA of the CDR3: TGTGCCTGGGACAGGAGACCCTACAATGAGCAGTTCTTC.

This rearrangement joins TRBV2 to TRBJ2-3; weak D call: TRBD1 (6 bases). The germline gives CDR1 SNHLY, CDR2 FYNNEI. V was clipped by 8 bases and J by 4 bases, with 19 bases between them. The CDR3 totals 15 residues. The chain's CDR3 is CASVGDTGPPDTQYF. In nucleotides, the CDR3 is TGTGCCAGCGTTGGGGACACGGGGCCCCCAGATACGCAGTATTTT.

Written as DNA, the CDR3 is TGTGCCAGCAGCCGACGGGAGGGACAGTCCTCTGAAGCTTTCTTT. It specifies CASSRREGQSSEAFF. The chain combines TRBV5-4 with TRBJ1-1, with 7 bases lining up with TRBD1. The CDR3 has 15 residues. With 4 bases clipped from V and 6 bases from J, the junction kept 12 bases outside the gene matches. Germline V lookup: CDR1 SGHNT, CDR2 YYREEE (reference sequence). The variable domain in full, with the rest retrieved from reference TRBV5-4 and TRBJ1-1, is ETGVTQSPTHLIKTRGQQVTLRCSSQSGHNTVSWYQQALGQGPQFIFQYYREEENGRGNFPPRFSGLQFPNYSSELNVNALELDDSALYLCASSRREGQSSEAFFGQGTRLTVV.

This clone has just one count. This rearrangement joins TRBV12-3 or TRBV12-4 to TRBJ1-2; a possible D gene is TRBD1 (5 bases). This CDR3 has 13 amino acids. The V end lost 6 bases, the J end lost 5 bases, and 13 bases lay between the germline ends. As DNA, the CDR3 is TGTGCCAGCAGCCCCCGGGGGGTTTATGGCTACACCTTC. Its protein is CASSPRGVYGYTF.

The chain couples TRBV10-3 to TRBJ2-6, with D hard to call. This CDR3 has 15 amino acids. The germline gives CDR1 ENHRY, CDR2 SYGVKD. V gave up 4 bases and J gave up 2 bases, with 9 bases separating them. CDR3 sequence: CAISAWLAGANVLTF. DNA of the CDR3: TGTGCCATCAGTGCGTGGCTTGCTGGGGCCAACGTCCTGACTTTC.

The chain joins TRBV28 to TRBJ1-2, with TRBD1 matching 10 bases. From germline, CDR1 is MDHEN and CDR2 SYDVKM. The trim removed 1 base at V and 6 bases at J, leaving 14 bases unmatched. The CDR3 consists of 18 residues. The chain's CDR3 is CASSLSTISGTGENGYTF. CDR3 in DNA: TGTGCCAGCAGTTTATCTACAATATCCGGGACAGGGGAGAATGGCTACACCTTC.

The gene calls are TRBV19 and TRBJ1-1, with unresolved D. The germline CDR1 and CDR2 sequences are LNHDA and SQIVND (reference sequence). This CDR3 spans 13 amino acids. V lost 3 bases and J 4 bases, leaving 9 bases between the germline ends. CDR3 DNA sequence: TGTGCCAGTAGTATGCGAGGGAGCACTGAAGCTTTCTTT. Amino acid sequence: CASSMRGSTEAFF.

This clone appeared a single time. The chain has TRBV27 and TRBJ2-7; TRBD1 matches at 11 bases. The CDR3 has 15 residues. Germline-derived CDR1 and CDR2 are MNHEY and SMNVEV (reference sequence). Trimming cost V 4 bases and J 3 bases; bases outside gene matches: 5. The CDR3 DNA is TGTGCCAGCAGTTCAGGACAGGGGGCTTACTACGAGCAGTACTTC. Translated, it gives CASSSGQGAYYEQYF.

The chain couples TRBV4-1 to TRBJ1-1; the D is unclear. This CDR3 contains 14 residues. Germline values: CDR1 MGHRA, CDR2 YSYEKL. With 4 bases removed from V and 1 base from J, the gap between germline ends came to 10 bases. The CDR3, as DNA: TGCGCCAGCAGCCTGGTTGGCGGGAACACTGAAGCTTTCTTT. It specifies CASSLVGGNTEAFF.

The chain links TRBV6-5 to TRBJ1-4, with TRBD1 identical over 7 bases. Germline assignment: CDR1 MNHEY and CDR2 SVGAGI. V lost 7 bases, J lost 8 bases, and 7 bases stayed unmatched. There are 13 residues in the CDR3. The CDR3 protein is CASTTGVREKLFF. CDR3 nucleotide sequence: TGTGCCAGCACTACAGGGGTCAGGGAAAAACTGTTTTTT.